Below, 6 T cell receptor beta chains from the same sample are listed, as sequenced in a study of HIV-infected patients and healthy controls. Reverse transcription used around 480 ng RNA and constant-region primers for alpha and beta. Alpha and beta chain libraries were made separately by chain-specific third strand synthesis with multiplexing indices. Each CDR3 protein is one row after TCRdb ran MiXCR on the 5' RACE reads. Altogether about 10,000 distinct CDR3 sequences are present, 10% being singletons, with the ten largest covering over 15%. Whole blood was used without fractionation, so all unsorted peripheral T cells were included. The starting material was blood, obtained before antiretroviral therapy. These receptors were obtained from an adult with HIV infection.

This clonotype was counted a few times. CDR3 sequence: CSADTSNYGYTF. CDR3 in DNA: TGCAGTGCTGACACCTCTAACTATGGCTACACCTTC. The V gene is TRBV20-1, the J gene TRBJ1-2, with D hard to call. Germline loops: CDR1 DFQATT, CDR2 SNEGSKA (reference sequence). Trimming took 5 bases from V and 0 from J, leaving 7 bases between them. This CDR3 comprises 12 residues.

In its sample, this clonotype was seen once. The rearrangement uses TRBV7-8 and TRBJ2-5; D not certain. Trimming shortened V by 5 bases and J by 5 bases, and 18 bases separated the two germline ends. Germline CDR1 reads SGHVS; CDR2 reads FQNEAQ. This CDR3 is built from 15 residues. Here the CDR3 reads CASSPSAANLETQYF. The CDR3 bases are TGTGCCAGCAGCCCCTCGGCTGCAAACTTGGAGACCCAGTACTTC.

This clonotype is termed medium-sized. The chain links TRBV7-6 to TRBJ2-7; 14 bases match TRBD2. CDR1 is SGHVS and CDR2 is FNYEAQ in the germline V gene. The CDR3 totals 11 residues. The J segment lost 9 bases and the V segment lost 10 bases, leaving 2 bases of the junction unmatched. The CDR3, as DNA: TGTGCCACGGGACTAGCGGGGGTGCAGTACTTC. Amino acids: CATGLAGVQYF.

This clonotype turned up a few times. The gene calls are TRBV28 and TRBJ1-5; D call uncertain. Germline CDR1 is MDHEN and CDR2 is SYDVKM. There are 15 residues in the CDR3. V was clipped by 8 bases and J by 4 bases, with 18 bases between them. This CDR3 is CASAALTAANQPQHF. CDR3 coding DNA: TGTGCCAGCGCCGCCCTGACCGCTGCGAATCAGCCCCAGCATTTT.

In its sample, this clonotype was seen many times. This chain links TRBV24-1 with TRBJ2-2, with TRBD2 matching over 12 bases. The CDR3 extends over 16 amino acids. Trimming at V came to 4 bases and at J to 4 bases, leaving 3 bases not matched to a gene. Germline V lookup: CDR1 KGHDR, CDR2 SFDVKD. CDR3 loop: CATSEWTSGTTGELFF. Written as DNA, the CDR3 is TGTGCCACCAGTGAATGGACTAGCGGGACCACCGGGGAGCTGTTTTTT.

In its sample, this clonotype was seen a few times. The chain employs TRBV6-2 or TRBV6-3 and TRBJ2-5; perhaps TRBD1 as D (6 bases). The CDR3 contains 17 residues. Between the trimmed V and J ends, which lost 2 bases and 1 base, there was a span of 17 bases. The germline CDR1 and CDR2 sequences are MNHEY and SVGEGT. CDR3 loop: CASSYDLLQGIQETQYF. The CDR3 DNA reads as TGTGCCAGCAGTTACGATCTTCTACAGGGAATCCAAGAGACCCAGTACTTC.